These 9 T cell receptor beta chains originate from one sample sequenced in a study of cytomegalovirus exposure and HLA in healthy donors. The PCR made use of 60 Vbeta and 13 Jbeta primers. TCRdb keeps only in-frame clones here, not all; method: immunoSEQ multiplex PCR. This sample has 150,000 to 200,000 clones, with approximately 76% found just once. Sequenced: PBMCs. The receptors originated from a man aged 55 to 70 in good health and CMV-seronegative.

This clone was seen a single time. V gene TRBV29-1 combines with J gene TRBJ2-5; D possibly corresponds to TRBD1 (6 bases). The ends were cut back, 6 bases at V and 4 bases at J, with 9 bases in the middle. There are 11 residues in the CDR3. CDR1 is SQVTM, CDR2 ANQGSEA, per germline. The CDR3 protein is CSVGQRETQYF. The CDR3 DNA reads as TGCAGCGTAGGACAGAGAGAGACCCAGTACTTC.

The table lists this clone with a count of one. The genes are TRBV5-6 and TRBJ2-5; D unresolved. CDR3 length: 11 residues. The germline V and J ends were trimmed by 5 bases and 5 bases, with 7 bases remaining between them. Germline values: CDR1 SGHDT, CDR2 YYEEEE. The CDR3 region is CASSNPETQYF. As DNA, the CDR3 is TGTGCCAGCAGTAATCCGGAGACCCAGTACTTC.

This chain connects TRBV5-1 to TRBJ2-2; TRBD2 aligns across 13 bases. CDR1 and CDR2 from the germline V gene are SGHRS and YFSETQ. Losses at the gene ends were 6 bases for V and 5 bases for J; bases not matched to a gene: 4. There are 15 residues in the CDR3. CDR3 nucleotides: TGCGCCAGCAAACTAGCGGGAGGGCGTACCGGGGAGCTGTTTTTT. This sequence encodes CASKLAGGRTGELFF.

A single count supports this clone. The rearrangement links TRBV6-6 to TRBJ1-4; a weak D match, TRBD1 (6 bases). The CDR3 extends over 12 amino acids. CDR1 and CDR2 (germline): MNHNY, SVGAGI (reference sequence). V was clipped by 2 bases and J by 17 bases, with 15 bases between them. Written as DNA, the CDR3 is TGTGCCAGCAGTTACGAGGCAGGGGTTCTTTTTTTT. Amino acids: CASSYEAGVLFF.

This chain connects TRBV4-3 to TRBJ2-3, with a weak D call TRBD2 (6 bases). V lost 0 bases, J lost 2 bases, and 21 bases lay in between. The CDR3 has 19 amino acids. From germline, CDR1 is LGHNA and CDR2 YSLEER. Here the CDR3 reads CASSQDLGLAQRFTDTQYF. The CDR3 DNA reads as TGCGCCAGCAGCCAAGATCTGGGTCTAGCGCAAAGATTCACAGATACGCAGTATTTT.

The chain carries TRBV28 and TRBJ2-7, with a possible D match to TRBD2 (5 bases). The CDR3 is 13 residues long. The germline V gene has CDR1 MDHEN and CDR2 SYDVKM. V was shortened by 5 bases and J by 5 bases, with 13 bases between the two germline ends. This CDR3 is CASSTSDPHEQYF. In DNA, the CDR3 is TGTGCCAGCAGTACTAGTGATCCCCACGAGCAGTACTTC.

The chain joins TRBV6-5 to TRBJ2-5; no reliable D call. The J call may be mistaken, given a closer DNA end match to TRBJ2-7. CDR3 length equals 12 residues. CDR1 and CDR2 (germline): MNHEY, SVGAGI. The DNA of the CDR3 is TGTGCCAGCAGTTACGCAGGCTACGAGCAGTACTTC. It specifies CASSYAGYEQYF.

This clone was picked up many times. V is TRBV5-4 and J is TRBJ2-1, with 14 nucleotides matching TRBD2. The germline V gene has CDR1 SGHNT and CDR2 YYREEE (reference sequence). V shed 0 bases, J shed 8 bases, and the junction held 4 bases outside the gene matches. The CDR3 is 16 amino acids. Written as DNA, the CDR3 is TGTGCCAGCAGCTTGGGAGGGACTAGCGGGAGACATGAGCAGTTCTTC. Amino acids: CASSLGGTSGRHEQFF.

This sequence joins TRBV11-2 and TRBJ2-5; D perhaps matches TRBD1 (5 bases). With the DNA end fitting TRBJ2-7 better, the J assignment may be wrong. Looked up from germline, CDR1 is SGHAT and CDR2 is FQNNGV. The CDR3 has 13 amino acids. For the CDR3, the DNA is TGTGCCAGCAGCTTAGACAGGGAACGCGAGCAGTACTTC. Its translation: CASSLDREREQYF.